Each of the 27 T cell receptor beta chains below was sequenced from the same sample in a study of blood T cells in healthy people across ages. The authors ran a second PCR of about 6 to 11 cycles using a sample-barcoded 5' primer and a J-beta primer mix. MiXCR, run by TCRdb on the 5' RACE reads, gives a single entry per CDR3 protein. The sample lists 780,000 or so distinct CDR3 sequences, about 56% seen once, with around a quarter in the top ten. The specimen was blood. The receptors come from a man in his forties in good health.

There are a few counts of this clonotype. The V and J genes are TRBV20-1 and TRBJ2-1, with unresolved D. Germline V gene data show CDR1 as DFQATT and CDR2 as SNEGSKA (reference sequence). This CDR3 region has 10 residues. V was pared by 6 bases and J by 5 bases, with 5 bases between. This chain's CDR3 is CSAKDNEQFF. CDR3 bases: TGCAGTGCAAAGGACAATGAGCAGTTCTTC.

The chain uses TRBV14 and TRBJ1-1; 9 bases are a match to TRBD1. V trimming: 4 bases; J trimming: 1 base; junction bases outside the gene matches: 10. This CDR3 spans 17 amino acids. The V gene's germline CDR1 is SGHDN and CDR2 FVKESK. This CDR3 reads CASSPYGTGIQNTEAFF. The CDR3 DNA sequence: TGTGCCAGCAGCCCATATGGGACAGGGATACAGAACACTGAAGCTTTCTTT.

V is TRBV27 and J is TRBJ1-2; no reliable D call. Germline CDR1 is MNHEY and CDR2 is SMNVEV (reference sequence). The CDR3 spans 15 residues. V lost 4 bases and J 0 bases, leaving 12 bases between the germline ends. As DNA, the CDR3 is TGTGCCAGCAGTTCAGGCAGACCCTCTAACTATGGCTACACCTTC. This translates into CASSSGRPSNYGYTF.

This chain links TRBV20-1 with TRBJ2-7; D is possibly TRBD2 (6 bases). The ends were cut back, 3 bases at V and 2 bases at J, with 14 bases in the middle. Germline lookup yields CDR1 DFQATT and CDR2 SNEGSKA (reference sequence). The CDR3 is 14 amino acids. This chain's CDR3 is CSARGTLTPYEQYF. The CDR3 DNA sequence: TGCAGTGCTAGGGGGACTCTCACCCCCTACGAGCAGTACTTC.

The rearrangement uses TRBV29-1 and TRBJ1-1; D is unclear. This CDR3 is 15 amino acids long. V was trimmed by 4 bases and J by 3 bases, leaving 18 bases between them. Germline V gives CDR1 SQVTM, CDR2 ANQGSEA. The CDR3 DNA reads TGCAGCGTTGTCCCCCGAGACCGAAAAGACACTGAAGCTTTCTTT. Encoded protein: CSVVPRDRKDTEAFF.

The V gene is TRBV18, the J gene TRBJ2-4; possibly TRBD1 or TRBD2 for D (7 bases each). The DNA end favors TRBJ2-5, so the J call may be wrong. Per germline, CDR1 KGHSH and CDR2 LQKENI. The CDR3 is made up of 17 amino acids. The CDR3 spells CASSPLGGTETQETQYF. DNA for the CDR3: TGTGCCAGCTCACCCCTGGGGGGGACAGAGACTCAAGAGACCCAGTACTTC.

The chain is built from TRBV9 and TRBJ2-5, with 9 bases lining up with TRBD2. CDR1 is SGDLS, CDR2 YYNGEE, per germline. The J segment lost 1 base and the V segment lost 0 bases, leaving 4 bases of the junction unmatched. The CDR3 has 16 residues. The CDR3 sequence is CASSVGASGAQETQYF. The CDR3 DNA reads as TGTGCCAGCAGCGTAGGGGCTAGCGGGGCCCAAGAGACCCAGTACTTC.

About this clonotype: One end of the junction fails to match germline, which may point to a read error. This chain connects TRBV4-2 to TRBJ2-7; TRBD1 might be the D (6 bases). CDR1 is LGHNA, CDR2 YNFKEQ, per germline. The CDR3 has 15 residues. CDR3 sequence: CASRQGGRRSYEQYF. The CDR3 DNA reads TGTGCCAGCAGACAAGGGGGACGTAGGTCCTACGAGCAGTACTTC.

The J gene is TRBJ1-1, the V gene TRBV5-1; TRBD1 is a possible D gene (5 bases). Looked up from germline, CDR1 is SGHRS and CDR2 is YFSETQ. This CDR3 is 14 amino acids long. The V end was cut by 3 bases, the J end by 2 bases, with 11 bases between. Here the CDR3 reads CASSSAGRNTEAFF. The CDR3 DNA is TGCGCCAGCAGCTCCGCGGGACGCAACACTGAAGCTTTCTTT. The full variable domain, with the rest looked up from reference TRBV5-1 and TRBJ1-1, is KAGVTQTPRYLIKTRGQQVTLSCSPISGHRSVSWYQQTPGQGLQFLFEYFSETQRNKGNFPGRFSGRQFSNSRSEMNVSTLELGDSALYLCASSSAGRNTEAFFGQGTRLTVV.

This chain connects TRBV27 to TRBJ2-7; D gene ambiguous. Trimming left V 5 bases short and J 4 bases short, with 12 bases between. The CDR3 is made up of 13 amino acids. The germline V gene has CDR1 MNHEY and CDR2 SMNVEV (reference sequence). The CDR3 DNA is TGTGCCAGCAGTGTATTCAGAAATTACGAGCAGTACTTC. Translation: CASSVFRNYEQYF.

This chain connects TRBV27 to TRBJ1-1; D might be TRBD1 (5 bases). There are 14 residues in the CDR3. V was pared by 5 bases and J by 6 bases, with 16 bases between. CDR1 and CDR2 (germline): MNHEY, SMNVEV (reference sequence). CDR3 loop: CASSLSHRDPEAFF. The CDR3 bases are TGTGCCAGCAGTCTCTCCCACCGGGACCCTGAAGCTTTCTTT.

V gene TRBV7-2 combines with J gene TRBJ2-4; D gene uncertain. The J call is doubtful: the DNA matches TRBJ2-5 better. Germline V gives CDR1 SGHTA, CDR2 FQGNSA. CDR3 length equals 13 residues. Here the CDR3 DNA reads TGTGCCAGCAGCCAGAGGCCCCAAGAGACCCAGTACTTC. Its protein is CASSQRPQETQYF.

V and J are TRBV10-3 and TRBJ1-1; 9 bases line up with TRBD1. Germline V lookup: CDR1 ENHRY, CDR2 SYGVKD. Trimming took 6 bases from V and 7 from J; bases not matched to a gene: 6. The CDR3 is 13 residues long. This CDR3 is CAIRTGGEGEAFF. The CDR3 DNA follows: TGTGCCATCAGGACAGGGGGAGAGGGTGAAGCTTTCTTT.

The DNA of the CDR3 is TGTGCCAGCAGCCGGGACACAGACTCCTACAATGAGCAGTTCTTC. Translating it yields CASSRDTDSYNEQFF. The chain is built from TRBV28 and TRBJ2-1, with D possibly being TRBD1 (6 bases). Per the germline V gene, CDR1 is MDHEN and CDR2 is SYDVKM. The V end lost 6 bases, the J end lost 0 bases, and 12 bases lay between the germline ends. There are 15 residues in the CDR3.

This chain uses TRBV7-2 with TRBJ2-4; D is unresolved. The CDR3 has 12 residues. In germline, CDR1 is SGHTA, CDR2 FQGNSA. The ends were cut back, 0 bases at V and 13 bases at J, with 10 bases in the middle. CDR3 residues: CASSLATDLQYF. As DNA, the CDR3 is TGTGCCAGCAGCTTAGCGACTGATCTCCAGTACTTC.

This clonotype was seen only a few times. J is TRBJ2-4 and V is TRBV10-3; TRBD2 matches 11 bases. The DNA end lines up better with TRBJ2-7; the J call may be wrong. The germline V gene encodes CDR1 ENHRY and CDR2 SYGVKD. The CDR3 extends over 16 amino acids. CDR3 protein: CATYTPGSGRDYEQYF. In DNA, the CDR3 is TGTGCCACTTACACGCCGGGTAGCGGGAGGGACTACGAGCAGTACTTC.

This chain connects TRBV6-2 or TRBV6-3 to TRBJ1-1; D might be TRBD1 (5 bases). The CDR3 covers 17 residues. Trimming pared 2 bases from V and 1 base from J, leaving 17 bases between. CDR1 MNHEY and CDR2 SVGEGT come from the germline V gene. CDR3 in amino acids: CASSYVPGKYGNTEAFF. The DNA of the CDR3 is TGTGCCAGCAGTTACGTGCCAGGGAAGTATGGGAACACTGAAGCTTTCTTT.

The chain carries TRBV20-1 and TRBJ2-7, with D possibly TRBD1 on 6 matching bases. The J call may not be correct, given that the DNA end is closer to TRBJ2-5. CDR3 length: 16 amino acids. Germline lookup yields CDR1 DFQATT and CDR2 SNEGSKA (reference sequence). CDR3 region: CSARDPPTGTKETQYF. The CDR3 DNA reads TGCAGTGCTAGAGATCCCCCGACCGGGACAAAAGAGACCCAGTACTTC.

The genes are TRBV6-6 and TRBJ2-4; a weak D match, TRBD2 (6 bases). The assigned J gene may be wrong: the sequence end matches TRBJ2-7 better. This CDR3 has 15 amino acids. The V gene's germline CDR1 is MNHNY and CDR2 SVGAGI (reference sequence). For the CDR3, the DNA is TGTGCCAGCAGTTACATCGCTAGCGAGAACTACGAGCAGTACTTC. Translation gives CASSYIASENYEQYF.

The chain uses TRBV5-1 and TRBJ2-4; D gene uncertain. The J call is uncertain, as TRBJ2-7 better fits the DNA end. Per the germline V gene, CDR1 is SGHRS and CDR2 is YFSETQ. This CDR3 has 15 amino acids. This CDR3 reads CASSSNRAGLYEQYF. The CDR3 nucleotides are TGCGCCAGCAGCTCTAATAGGGCCGGTCTCTACGAGCAGTACTTC.

The chain recombines TRBV9 with TRBJ2-2; the match to TRBD2 covers 8 bases. J gave up 2 bases and V 0 bases, and 12 bases lay outside the gene matches. Germline V CDR1 and CDR2: SGDLS, YYNGEE. This CDR3 spans 19 amino acids. CDR3: CASSVAVTSAGANTGELFF. DNA of the CDR3: TGTGCCAGCAGCGTAGCGGTTACGTCAGCGGGAGCCAACACCGGGGAGCTGTTTTTT. Variable domain in full (rest from reference TRBV9 and TRBJ2-2): DSGVTQTPKHLITATGQRVTLRCSPRSGDLSVYWYQQSLDQGLQFLIQYYNGEERAKGNILERFSAQQFPDLHSELNLSSLELGDSALYFCASSVAVTSAGANTGELFFGEGSRLTVL.

This rearrangement joins TRBV7-9 to TRBJ1-2; TRBD1 might be the D (6 bases). The V end lost 7 bases, the J end lost 3 bases, and 15 bases lay between the germline ends. Germline V gives CDR1 SEHNR, CDR2 FQNEAQ (reference sequence). The CDR3 contains 14 residues. The CDR3 DNA is TGTGCCAGCACCGGGGGGGGCTTCGACTATGGCTACACCTTC. It codes for CASTGGGFDYGYTF. Supplemented by reference TRBV7-9 and TRBJ1-2, the full variable domain reads DTGVSQNPRHKITKRGQNVTFRCDPISEHNRLYWYRQTLGQGPEFLTYFQNEAQLEKSRLLSDRFSAERPKGSFSTLEIQRTEQGDSAMYLCASTGGGFDYGYTFGSGTRLTVV.

The sample holds a few counts of this clonotype. This chain connects TRBV13 to TRBJ2-1, with 9 bases aligning to TRBD2. The length of the CDR3 is 16 residues. V lost 4 bases and J lost 9; bases outside the gene matches: 13. Germline values: CDR1 PRHDT, CDR2 FYEKMQ (reference sequence). CDR3 sequence (DNA): TGTGCCAGCAGCTGGACCTTAGGGCTAGCGGGGATTGAGCAGTTCTTC. This sequence encodes CASSWTLGLAGIEQFF.

This clonotype was detected only a few times. This chain connects TRBV28 to TRBJ2-5; weak D call: TRBD2 (6 bases). Between the trimmed V and J ends, which lost 5 bases and 2 bases, there was a span of 18 bases. Germline V gene lookup returns CDR1 MDHEN and CDR2 SYDVKM. The length of the CDR3 is 16 residues. The CDR3 is CASSPGVSGQQETQYF. Here the CDR3 DNA reads TGTGCCAGCAGTCCGGGGGTATCGGGCCAACAAGAGACCCAGTACTTC.

J is TRBJ2-7 and V is TRBV2, with D perhaps matching TRBD1 or TRBD2 (5 bases each). The V gene lost 7 bases and the J gene lost 10 bases, with 11 bases spanning the gap. Germline loops: CDR1 SNHLY, CDR2 FYNNEI. CDR3 size: 10 residues. The CDR3 here is CASNQGVQYF. CDR3 sequence (DNA): TGTGCCAGCAACCAGGGAGTACAGTACTTC. The whole variable domain, remainder taken from reference TRBV2 and TRBJ2-7, is EPEVTQTPSHQVTQMGQEVILRCVPISNHLYFYWYRQILGQKVEFLVSFYNNEISEKSEIFDDQFSVERPDGSNFTLKIRSTKLEDSAMYFCASNQGVQYFGPGTRLTVT.

This chain connects TRBV4-3 to TRBJ2-3; 7 nucleotides line up with TRBD2. CDR3 length equals 18 residues. J was trimmed by 4 bases and V by 0 bases; bases with no gene match: 13. Looked up from germline, CDR1 is LGHNA and CDR2 is YSLEER. CDR3 region: CASSQDWGASGNADTQYF. DNA for the CDR3: TGCGCCAGCAGCCAAGATTGGGGCGCTAGCGGTAACGCAGATACGCAGTATTTT.

This clonotype was picked up a small number of times. The chain employs TRBV18 and TRBJ2-5, with D perhaps matching TRBD2 (7 bases). CDR1 and CDR2 (germline): KGHSH, LQKENI. This CDR3 is built from 16 residues. Deletions cut 1 base from V and 7 bases from J, with 19 bases between. The CDR3 nucleotides are TGTGCCAGCTCACCACGGAAACTACCAGGGGAGGGGACCCAGTACTTC. Translating gives CASSPRKLPGEGTQYF.